The sequence of this T cell receptor (beta chain) was determined in a study of blood T cell repertoires in COVID-19. Study context: Samples came from the United States, Italy and Spain, spanning acute and convalescent COVID-19. The analysed material was cDNA or gDNA that came from T cells, B-cell-depleted T cells, or PBMCs.

This clone has just a few counts. V shed 3 bases and J 5 bases; nucleotides not matched to a gene: 6. The germline CDR1 and CDR2 sequences are MDHEN and SYDVKM. CDR3 length: 14 residues. Per the study methods: Cell counts per sample came from amplifying reference gene primers. Using immunoSEQ multiplex PCR, the repertoire was profiled, and TCRdb retains in-frame clones only, with some absent. The V and J calls and the clone size are those of that table, but D and trimming were determined from the DNA. The sample lists 65,000 to 90,000 clones, around 88% seen once, with 7% to 10% in the top ten. Sequenced: peripheral blood. The source of this sequence is a man younger than 40 with acute or convalescent COVID-19. V is TRBV28 and J is TRBJ2-5; 7 bases align to TRBD2. DNA of the CDR3: TGTGCCAGCAGTTTCCCCGGGGGGTGGGAGACCCAGTACTTC. Translation: CASSFPGGWETQYF.